The 31 T cell receptor beta chains given below trace back to one sample, sequenced in a study of blood T cell repertoires in COVID-19. Some clones are missing from TCRdb's copy, which holds only in-frame ones; the method was immunoSEQ multiplex PCR. The table lists roughly 30,000 clones, nearly 90% of them singletons. Sequencing was performed on peripheral blood. Receptors originate from a man aged 55-75 years with COVID-19, enrolled during active disease.

This sequence joins TRBV7-2 and TRBJ1-3, with D perhaps matching TRBD1 (6 bases). The length of the CDR3 is 17 residues. V lost 3 bases, J lost 1 base, and 16 bases lay in between. In germline, CDR1 is SGHTA, CDR2 FQGNSA. Written as DNA, the CDR3 is TGTGCCAGCAGCTTTCCACAGGGCCCTTTGTCTGGAAACACCATATATTTT. Protein: CASSFPQGPLSGNTIYF.

The chain carries TRBV28 and TRBJ2-1; tentatively, D is TRBD2 (6 bases). V dropped 6 bases and J dropped 7 bases, with 13 bases sitting between them. This CDR3 contains 13 residues. Per the germline V gene, CDR1 is MDHEN and CDR2 is SYDVKM. CDR3 sequence (DNA): TGTGCCAGCAGAAATACGGCGGGGAATGAGCAGTTCTTC. This gives the protein CASRNTAGNEQFF.

The rearrangement links TRBV5-1 to TRBJ2-5, with a tentative D call TRBD1 (5 bases). This CDR3 has 13 residues. The V end was cut by 6 bases, the J end by 2 bases, with 11 bases between. Germline CDR1 SGHRS, CDR2 YFSETQ. CDR3 sequence (DNA): TGCGCCAGCACCTATCAGGGACAAGAGACCCAGTACTTC. Its protein product is CASTYQGQETQYF.

Regarding this clone: The junction departs from germline at one end; a sequencing error may be responsible. The V gene is TRBV9, the J gene TRBJ2-1; 10 bases line up with TRBD1. The CDR3 runs to 16 residues. CDR1 SGDLS and CDR2 YYNGEE come from the germline V gene. The CDR3 DNA follows: TGTGCCAGCAGCGTAGACGTCCGACAGGGGGCTTTTGAGCCGTTCTTC. Amino acid sequence: CASSVDVRQGAFEPFF.

This clone was recorded a few times. V is TRBV29-1 and J is TRBJ1-1; 10 bases fit TRBD1. Per germline, CDR1 SQVTM and CDR2 ANQGSEA. The CDR3 has 13 amino acids. Trimming removed 3 bases from V and 4 bases from J; junction bases left unmatched: 2. As DNA, the CDR3 is TGCAGCGTTGATGGACAGGGGGGCACTGAAGCTTTCTTT. This sequence encodes CSVDGQGGTEAFF.

The genes are TRBV6-6 and TRBJ2-7; 9 positions agree with TRBD1. The CDR3 consists of 14 residues. V lost 3 bases, J lost 5 bases, and 5 bases stayed unmatched. CDR1 is MNHNY, CDR2 SVGAGI, per germline (reference sequence). The CDR3: CASSYWDRANEQYF. CDR3 bases: TGTGCCAGCAGTTATTGGGACAGGGCCAACGAGCAGTACTTC.

The gene calls are TRBV5-8 and TRBJ2-7; no clear D gene. Trimming took 3 bases from V and 3 from J, leaving 7 bases between them. This CDR3 is 12 amino acids long. Germline CDR1 and CDR2: SGHTS and YDEGEE. CDR3 sequence (DNA): TGTGCCAGCAGCTCTATCCTCTACGAGCAGTACTTC. The encoded protein is CASSSILYEQYF.

V gene TRBV12-3 or TRBV12-4 combines with J gene TRBJ1-1; 7 bases map to TRBD1. This CDR3 contains 12 residues. The V and J ends lost 4 bases and 6 bases, in that order; junction bases with no gene match: 2. The CDR3 here is CASSSQGAEAFF. The CDR3 DNA sequence: TGTGCCAGCAGTTCGCAGGGGGCTGAAGCTTTCTTT.

The gene calls are TRBV3-1 (or the pseudogene TRBV3-2) and TRBJ2-7; the D gene is possibly TRBD2 (6 bases). The V and J ends lost 1 base and 2 bases respectively, with 9 bases between them. The CDR3 has 14 amino acids. Germline loops: CDR1 LGHDT, CDR2 YNNKEL (reference sequence). CDR3 nucleotide sequence: TGTGCCAGCAGCCAAGTGGGGGGAACCTACGAGCAGTACTTC. It translates to CASSQVGGTYEQYF.

The J gene is TRBJ2-7, the V gene TRBV7-8, with 16 bases aligning to TRBD2. V shed 5 bases, J shed 7 bases, and the junction held 14 bases outside the gene matches. CDR1 and CDR2 from the germline V gene are SGHVS and FQNEAQ. The CDR3 has 18 residues. CDR3 sequence: CASSLPGTSGRAVWEQYF. The CDR3 coding sequence is TGTGCCAGCAGCCTTCCCGGGACTAGCGGGAGGGCCGTGTGGGAGCAGTACTTC.

This sequence joins TRBV5-1 and TRBJ2-1; D call uncertain. Trimming removed 2 bases at V and 2 bases at J, with 5 bases between. Looked up from germline, CDR1 is SGHRS and CDR2 is YFSETQ. The CDR3 consists of 13 residues. The CDR3 DNA sequence: TGCGCCAGCAGCTTACAGACCTACAATGAGCAGTTCTTC. Encoded protein: CASSLQTYNEQFF.

The gene calls are TRBV29-1 and TRBJ2-5; a weak D match, TRBD2 (6 bases). Trimming took 0 bases from V and 5 from J, leaving 13 bases between them. The CDR3 is 14 residues long. Germline-derived CDR1 and CDR2 are SQVTM and ANQGSEA. The CDR3 is CSVEDGGYVETQYF. CDR3 nucleotide sequence: TGCAGCGTTGAAGATGGAGGGTACGTGGAGACCCAGTACTTC.

J is TRBJ2-7 and V is TRBV4-2; the match to TRBD2 covers 7 bases. V was pared by 2 bases and J by 3 bases, with 13 bases of the junction left unmatched. Germline CDR1 is LGHNA and CDR2 is YNFKEQ. This CDR3 has 17 amino acids. For the CDR3, the DNA is TGTGCCAGCAGCCAAACGACCCTAGCGGCCGACAACTACGAGCAGTACTTC. It specifies CASSQTTLAADNYEQYF.

The chain has TRBV11-2 and TRBJ2-7; D possibly corresponds to TRBD1 (6 bases). The CDR3 extends over 11 amino acids. Trimming removed 4 bases at V and 6 bases at J, with 7 bases between. Germline V CDR1 and CDR2: SGHAT, FQNNGV. CDR3: CASSSGAEQYF. The CDR3 bases are TGTGCCAGCAGCTCAGGGGCCGAGCAGTACTTC.

The chain couples TRBV6-2 or TRBV6-3 to TRBJ1-2, with 7 bases aligning to TRBD1. The CDR3 consists of 15 residues. The germline V gene encodes CDR1 MNHEY and CDR2 SVGEGT. The V segment lost 4 bases and the J segment 0 bases; nucleotides outside the gene matches: 5. In DNA form, the CDR3 reads TGTGCCAGCAGTTTCCGGGACAGACCTAACTATGGCTACACCTTC. This sequence encodes CASSFRDRPNYGYTF.

The table lists this clone with a count of one. V usage is TRBV7-2 and J usage is TRBJ2-2, with 7 bases identical to TRBD1. V was pared by 5 bases and J by 6 bases, with 9 bases of the junction left unmatched. Germline-derived CDR1 and CDR2 are SGHTA and FQGNSA. The CDR3 extends over 15 amino acids. CDR3: CASSPQGPGPGELFF. In DNA, the CDR3 is TGTGCCAGCAGCCCACAGGGGCCTGGCCCCGGGGAGCTGTTTTTT.

The chain combines TRBV10-2 with TRBJ2-3, with D unresolved. With 0 bases removed from V and 2 bases from J, the gap between germline ends came to 18 bases. CDR1 is WSHSY and CDR2 is SAAADI in the germline V gene. The CDR3 consists of 18 residues. The CDR3 DNA reads as TGCGCCAGCAGTGAGTCTCTTCGTGCCCTAATTCACACAGATACGCAGTATTTT. Its translation is CASSESLRALIHTDTQYF.

The chain employs TRBV28 and TRBJ1-5, with a weak D call TRBD1 (5 bases). The germline CDR1 and CDR2 sequences are MDHEN and SYDVKM. The CDR3 runs 15 residues. Trimming pared 6 bases from V and 2 bases from J, leaving 14 bases between. In nucleotides, the CDR3 is TGTGCCAGCAGCTCCTCCGGGGGGGGCAATCAGCCCCAGCATTTT. The encoded protein is CASSSSGGGNQPQHF.

This clone was observed a single time. The chain joins TRBV7-8 to TRBJ2-1; D remains unclear. CDR3 length: 13 residues. The germline V and J ends were trimmed by 5 bases and 5 bases, with 10 bases remaining between them. Germline CDR1 and CDR2: SGHVS and FQNEAQ. DNA of the CDR3: TGTGCCAGCAGCCCGGAGTCGGACAATGAGCAGTTCTTC. Translating it yields CASSPESDNEQFF.

This rearrangement joins TRBV6-5 to TRBJ2-3; 11 bases match TRBD2. This CDR3 is built from 16 residues. Looked up from germline, CDR1 is MNHEY and CDR2 is SVGAGI. V shed 4 bases and J 7 bases; nucleotides not matched to a gene: 10. CDR3: CASSSRLAGPYYTQYF. In DNA, the CDR3 is TGTGCCAGCAGTTCCAGACTAGCGGGACCCTACTATACGCAGTATTTT.

CDR3 coding DNA: TGTGCCAGCAGTTTGGGAGGGGTTTTTCATTCACCCCTCCACTTT. Translating gives CASSLGGVFHSPLHF. The gene calls are TRBV28 and TRBJ1-6; a possible D gene is TRBD1 (5 bases). V gave up 3 bases and J gave up 8 bases, with 14 bases separating them. Germline loops: CDR1 MDHEN, CDR2 SYDVKM. The CDR3 is made up of 15 amino acids.

V and J are TRBV6-5 and TRBJ1-4; 7 positions match TRBD1. The CDR3 runs to 15 residues. V was pared by 4 bases and J by 3 bases, with 5 bases of the junction left unmatched. Germline V gene data show CDR1 as MNHEY and CDR2 as SVGAGI. CDR3 nucleotide sequence: TGTGCCAGCAGTTCAATGACAGGGCCTAATGAAAAACTGTTTTTT. Its protein is CASSSMTGPNEKLFF.

This rearrangement joins TRBV4-1 to TRBJ2-7; TRBD1 matches 12 bases. Trimming cost V 0 bases and J 7 bases; bases outside gene matches: 4. This CDR3 comprises 15 residues. Germline CDR1 is MGHRA and CDR2 is YSYEKL. The CDR3 here is CASSQEGQGAREQYF. The CDR3 region has the DNA TGCGCCAGCAGCCAAGAGGGACAGGGGGCGAGGGAGCAGTACTTC.

The chain uses TRBV28 and TRBJ1-6; D is uncertain. Germline-derived CDR1 and CDR2 are MDHEN and SYDVKM. Deletions cut 3 bases from V and 7 bases from J, with 4 bases between. The CDR3 extends over 12 amino acids. The CDR3 here is CASSFVNSPLHF. In DNA form, the CDR3 reads TGTGCCAGCAGTTTCGTCAATTCACCCCTCCACTTT.

The chain joins TRBV25-1 to TRBJ1-2, with D possibly matching TRBD1 (5 bases). Trimming removed 4 bases at V and 0 bases at J, with 12 bases between. Germline CDR1 reads MGHDK; CDR2 reads SYGVNS. The CDR3 sequence is 15 residues long. The CDR3 DNA sequence: TGTGCCAGCAGTGGCTTGACAGCTGCTAACTATGGCTACACCTTC. Amino acids: CASSGLTAANYGYTF.

This clone came up once. The V gene is TRBV28, the J gene TRBJ1-2; D may be TRBD1 (5 bases). Trimming cost V 4 bases and J 0 bases, with 9 bases left between them. This CDR3 is built from 14 residues. Germline loops: CDR1 MDHEN, CDR2 SYDVKM. The CDR3 nucleotides are TGTGCCAGCAGTTATGGGACTGCTAACTATGGCTACACCTTC. Protein product: CASSYGTANYGYTF.

The chain uses TRBV10-3 and TRBJ2-4; 11 nucleotides line up with TRBD2. The CDR3 is made up of 20 amino acids. V gave up 8 bases and J gave up 1 base; unmatched junction bases: 19. From germline, CDR1 is ENHRY and CDR2 SYGVKD. Written as DNA, the CDR3 is TGTGCCATCTCTGATGGTTGGCTAGCGGGAGGCGATTGGGCCAAAAACATTCAGTACTTC. It codes for CAISDGWLAGGDWAKNIQYF.

This clone was seen only once. The CDR3 loop is CRVSGYNEQFF. CDR3 coding DNA: TGCAGGGTTAGCGGGTACAATGAGCAGTTCTTC. This rearrangement joins TRBV20-1 to TRBJ2-1; TRBD2 matches at 7 bases. Germline V gives CDR1 DFQATT, CDR2 SNEGSKA (reference sequence). The CDR3 is 11 residues long.

The rearrangement joins TRBV5-1 to TRBJ2-1; TRBD1 matches 7 bases. Germline lookup yields CDR1 SGHRS and CDR2 YFSETQ. Trimming took 4 bases from V and 4 from J; bases not matched to a gene: 8. CDR3 length: 15 amino acids. The DNA for the CDR3 is TGCGCCAGCAGCCCTGTCGGACAGGTTTACAATGAGCAGTTCTTC. Residues: CASSPVGQVYNEQFF.

This chain uses TRBV19 with TRBJ2-1; tentative D call: TRBD2 (5 bases). V was shortened by 3 bases and J by 10 bases, with 16 bases between the two germline ends. Germline loops: CDR1 LNHDA, CDR2 SQIVND (reference sequence). The CDR3 runs to 14 residues. The CDR3 loop is CASSIFSGPGEQFF. The CDR3 bases are TGTGCCAGTAGTATTTTCAGCGGCCCGGGGGAGCAGTTCTTC.

This chain joins TRBV4-2 and TRBJ2-1; TRBD1 agrees at 8 bases. The CDR3 has 15 residues. Per germline, CDR1 LGHNA and CDR2 YNFKEQ. J lost 4 bases, V lost 5 bases, and 7 bases had no gene match. The CDR3 is CASSETGAVYNEQFF. CDR3 nucleotide sequence: TGTGCCAGCAGCGAGACAGGGGCCGTTTACAATGAGCAGTTCTTC.